This TCR beta chain was captured in a study of T-cell reconstitution after alpha-beta-depleted transplantation in children. Study-wide results and limits: Newly produced T cells mostly accounted for T-cell counts and diversity one year post-transplant. Several hundred rapidly expanded clones from non-depleted graft cells reportedly supplied alpha-beta T cells about two months post-transplant. At day 60, the high TCRbeta diversity found in some patients originated from recipient T cells and thymic progenitors that had survived.

The TCRbeta library incorporated unique molecular identifiers. MiXCR, applied by TCRdb to the PCR reads, yields one record per CDR3 protein. The top ten hold around 9.9% of the sample, which has about 310,000 distinct CDR3 sequences, 20% to 30% seen once. The length of the CDR3 is 12 residues. V was trimmed by 5 bases and J by 16 bases, leaving 18 bases between them. The table lists this clonotype with many counts. Its specificity is not known. The receptor was isolated from a male patient younger than 18 who had a stem cell transplant for acute lymphoblastic leukemia, so the T cells may come from the graft donor. The rearrangement links TRBV12-3 or TRBV12-4 to TRBJ2-1; weak D call: TRBD1 (5 bases). The specimen was PBMCs, mostly from graft donor cells, collected 180 days after TCRalphabeta/CD19-depleted stem cell transplant. The CDR3 is CASSPTVGPRFF. In DNA, the CDR3 is TGTGCCAGCAGTCCCACCGTGGGGCCTAGATTCTTC.